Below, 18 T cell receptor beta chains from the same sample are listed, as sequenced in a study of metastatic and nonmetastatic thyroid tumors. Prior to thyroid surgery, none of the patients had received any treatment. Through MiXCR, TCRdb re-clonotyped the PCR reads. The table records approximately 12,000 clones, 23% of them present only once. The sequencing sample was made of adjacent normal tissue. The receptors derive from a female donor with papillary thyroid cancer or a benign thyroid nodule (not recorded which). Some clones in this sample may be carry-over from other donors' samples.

The CDR3 sequence: CASSLRREAGQETQYF. The CDR3 region has the DNA TGTGCCAGCAGCTTGCGGCGGGAAGCGGGACAAGAGACCCAGTACTTC. The V call is TRBV7-2, the J call TRBJ2-5; TRBD2 aligns across 7 bases. The V gene end was trimmed by 3 bases and the J gene end by 2 bases; junction bases not matched to a gene: 9. Germline values: CDR1 SGHTA, CDR2 FQGNSA. The CDR3 spans 16 residues.

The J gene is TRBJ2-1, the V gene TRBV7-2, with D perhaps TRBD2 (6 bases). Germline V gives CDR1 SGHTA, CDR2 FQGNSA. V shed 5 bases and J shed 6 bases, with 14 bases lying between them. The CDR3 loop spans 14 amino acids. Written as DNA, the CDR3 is TGTGCCAGCAGCGCATTTCTAGCGTTCAATGAGCAGTTCTTC. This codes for CASSAFLAFNEQFF.

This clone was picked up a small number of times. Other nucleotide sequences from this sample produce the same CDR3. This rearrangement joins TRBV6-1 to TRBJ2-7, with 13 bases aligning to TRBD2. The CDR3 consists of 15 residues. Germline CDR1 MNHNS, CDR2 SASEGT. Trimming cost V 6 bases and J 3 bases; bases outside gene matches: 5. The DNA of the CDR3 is TGTGCCAGCAGAACTAGCGGGGGGGGGAACTACGAGCAGTACTTC. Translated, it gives CASRTSGGGNYEQYF.

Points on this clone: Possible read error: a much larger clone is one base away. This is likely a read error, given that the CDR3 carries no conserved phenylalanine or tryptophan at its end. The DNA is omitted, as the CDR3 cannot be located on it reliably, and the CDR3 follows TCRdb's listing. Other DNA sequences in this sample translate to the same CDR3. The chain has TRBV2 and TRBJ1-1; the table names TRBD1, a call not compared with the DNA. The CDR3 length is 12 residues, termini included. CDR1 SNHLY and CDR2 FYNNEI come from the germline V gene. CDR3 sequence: CASTGDKVKPFL.

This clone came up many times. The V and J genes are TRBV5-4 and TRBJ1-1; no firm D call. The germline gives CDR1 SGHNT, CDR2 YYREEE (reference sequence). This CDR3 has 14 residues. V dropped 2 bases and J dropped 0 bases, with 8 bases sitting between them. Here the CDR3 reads CASSFPGMNTEAFF. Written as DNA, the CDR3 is TGTGCCAGCAGCTTCCCCGGGATGAACACTGAAGCTTTCTTT.

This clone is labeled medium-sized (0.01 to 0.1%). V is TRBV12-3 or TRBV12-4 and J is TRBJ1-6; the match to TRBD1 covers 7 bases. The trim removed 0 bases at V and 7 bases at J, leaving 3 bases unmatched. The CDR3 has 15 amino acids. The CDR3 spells CASSLALQGNSPLHF. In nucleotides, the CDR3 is TGTGCCAGCAGTTTAGCGCTACAGGGGAATTCACCCCTCCACTTT.

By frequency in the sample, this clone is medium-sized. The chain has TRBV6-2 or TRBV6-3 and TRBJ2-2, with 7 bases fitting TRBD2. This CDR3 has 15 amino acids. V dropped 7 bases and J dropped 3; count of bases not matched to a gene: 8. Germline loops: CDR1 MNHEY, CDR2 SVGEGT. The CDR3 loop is CASKGYRGDTGELFF. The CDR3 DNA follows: TGTGCCAGCAAAGGCTATCGGGGGGACACCGGGGAGCTGTTTTTT.

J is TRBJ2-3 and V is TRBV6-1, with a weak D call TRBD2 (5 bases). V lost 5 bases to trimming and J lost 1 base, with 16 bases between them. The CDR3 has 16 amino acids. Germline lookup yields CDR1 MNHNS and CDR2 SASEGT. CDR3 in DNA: TGTGCCAGCAGTAGCGTGAGGGCCGGGGGCACAGATACGCAGTATTTT. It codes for CASSSVRAGGTDTQYF.

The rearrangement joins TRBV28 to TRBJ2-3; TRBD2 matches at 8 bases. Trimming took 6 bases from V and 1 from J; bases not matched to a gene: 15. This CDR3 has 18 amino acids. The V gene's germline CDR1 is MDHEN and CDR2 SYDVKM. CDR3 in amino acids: CASRAPGIAGLGTDTQYF. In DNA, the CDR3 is TGTGCCAGCAGAGCTCCGGGGATAGCGGGGCTGGGCACAGATACGCAGTATTTT.

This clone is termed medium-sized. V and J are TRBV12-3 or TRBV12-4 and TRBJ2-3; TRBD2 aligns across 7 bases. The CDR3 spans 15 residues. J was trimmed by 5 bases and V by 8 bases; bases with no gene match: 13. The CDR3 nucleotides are TGTGCCAGCGGGAGGGGAATAGGCAATCAAGATACGCAGTATTTT. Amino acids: CASGRGIGNQDTQYF.

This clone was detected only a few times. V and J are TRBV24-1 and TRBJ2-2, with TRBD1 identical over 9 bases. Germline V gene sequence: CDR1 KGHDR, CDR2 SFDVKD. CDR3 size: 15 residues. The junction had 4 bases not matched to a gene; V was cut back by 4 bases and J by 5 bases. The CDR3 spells CATSEDRGRTGELFF. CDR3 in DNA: TGTGCCACCAGTGAGGACAGGGGAAGGACCGGGGAGCTGTTTTTT.

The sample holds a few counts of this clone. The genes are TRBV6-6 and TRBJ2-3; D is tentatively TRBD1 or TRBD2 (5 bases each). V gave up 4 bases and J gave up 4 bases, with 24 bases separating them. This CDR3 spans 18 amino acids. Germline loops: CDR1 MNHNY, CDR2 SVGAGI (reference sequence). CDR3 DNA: TGTGCCAGCAGTTTCGGAATGGGGGACCAGAGCTTATCAGATACGCAGTATTTT. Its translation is CASSFGMGDQSLSDTQYF.

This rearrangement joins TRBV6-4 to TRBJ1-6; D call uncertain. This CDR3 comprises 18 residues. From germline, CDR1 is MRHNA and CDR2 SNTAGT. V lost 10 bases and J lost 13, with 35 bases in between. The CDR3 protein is CATQAKLASRPSDAPLHF. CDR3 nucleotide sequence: TGTGCCACCCAGGCGAAGCTGGCCTCACGCCCTTCGGACGCTCCCCTCCACTTT.

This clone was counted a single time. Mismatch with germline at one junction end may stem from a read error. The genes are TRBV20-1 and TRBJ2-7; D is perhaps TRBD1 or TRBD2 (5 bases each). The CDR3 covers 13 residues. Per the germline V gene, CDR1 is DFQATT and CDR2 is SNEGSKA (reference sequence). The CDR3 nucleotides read TGCAGTGCGTGGGACGTCTACTCCTACGAGCATTACTTC. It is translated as CSAWDVYSYEHYF.

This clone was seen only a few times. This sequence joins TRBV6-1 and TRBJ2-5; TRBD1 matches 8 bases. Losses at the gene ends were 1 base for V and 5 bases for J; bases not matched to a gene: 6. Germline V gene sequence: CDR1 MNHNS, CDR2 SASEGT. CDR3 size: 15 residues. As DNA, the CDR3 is TGTGCCAGCAGTGAAGGGACAGGGCATCGGGAGACCCAGTACTTC. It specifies CASSEGTGHRETQYF.

CDR3 region: CASSEEFGRGQTF. Here the CDR3 DNA reads TGTGCCAGCAGTGAAGAATTCGGCAGGGGCCAAACCTTC. The chain is built from TRBV6-1 and TRBJ1-2; maybe TRBD1 (6 bases). The CDR3 contains 13 residues. Trimming left V 1 base short and J 14 bases short, with 17 bases between. Per germline, CDR1 MNHNS and CDR2 SASEGT.

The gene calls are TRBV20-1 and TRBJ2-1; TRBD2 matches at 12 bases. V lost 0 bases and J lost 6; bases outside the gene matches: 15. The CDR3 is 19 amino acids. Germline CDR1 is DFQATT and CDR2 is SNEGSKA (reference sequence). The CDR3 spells CSARDSPSGGVVGVNEQFF. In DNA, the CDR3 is TGCAGTGCTAGAGATTCCCCTAGCGGGGGGGTCGTAGGTGTCAATGAGCAGTTCTTC.

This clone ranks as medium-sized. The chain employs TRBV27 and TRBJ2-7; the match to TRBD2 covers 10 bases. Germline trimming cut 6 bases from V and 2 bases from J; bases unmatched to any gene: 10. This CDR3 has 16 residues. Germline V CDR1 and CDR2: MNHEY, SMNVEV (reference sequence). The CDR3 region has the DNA TGTGCCAGCAGGCGCGCCTTTACTAGCGGGACCTACGAGCAGTACTTC. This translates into CASRRAFTSGTYEQYF.